What follows are 25 T cell receptor beta chains derived from one specimen sequenced in a study of T cells in Graves' hyperthyroidism and ophthalmopathy. Amplification yielded TCR beta CDR3 regions, with RNA transcripts as the source. HTBI primers drove first-round RT-PCR of the TCR CDR3. From the multiplex PCR reads, TCRdb called clonotypes with MiXCR, one entry per CDR3 protein. This table holds 310,000 or so distinct CDR3 sequences, about a sixth found once. Sample: blood. These receptors were collected from a woman aged 55-75 years with Graves' ophthalmopathy.

This clonotype came up a few times. The chain carries TRBV4-1 and TRBJ2-7; 11 nucleotides match TRBD1. With V trimmed by 7 bases and J by 2 bases, 7 bases remained unmatched. The CDR3 runs to 15 residues. The V gene's germline CDR1 is MGHRA and CDR2 YSYEKL. The CDR3 sequence: CASTRGTGGAYEQYF. CDR3 nucleotide sequence: TGCGCCAGCACCCGAGGGACAGGGGGGGCCTACGAGCAGTACTTC.

This clonotype was seen at least ten times. The chain combines TRBV5-1 with TRBJ2-3, with D unclear. The CDR3 is 11 amino acids. V shed 2 bases and J shed 5 bases, with 3 bases lying between them. CDR1 and CDR2 from the germline V gene are SGHRS and YFSETQ. CDR3 coding DNA: TGCGCCAGCAGCTTCTTAGATACGCAGTATTTT. It yields the protein CASSFLDTQYF.

This clonotype was observed at least ten times. The chain employs TRBV12-3 or TRBV12-4 and TRBJ1-3; D call uncertain. Trimming shortened V by 4 bases and J by 0 bases, and 13 bases separated the two germline ends. CDR3 length equals 16 residues. CDR3 residues: CASSYDWMASGNTIYF. CDR3 in DNA: TGTGCCAGCAGTTACGACTGGATGGCCTCTGGAAACACCATATATTTT.

This clonotype was observed many times. The V call is TRBV20-1, the J call TRBJ1-5, with D tentatively TRBD1 (5 bases). This CDR3 has 16 amino acids. V was shortened by 5 bases and J by 3 bases, with 20 bases between the two germline ends. The V gene's germline CDR1 is DFQATT and CDR2 SNEGSKA (reference sequence). The CDR3 region has the DNA TGCAGTGCTGGCGTACAGAGGTGGGGGAACAATCAGCCCCAGCATTTT. Translating gives CSAGVQRWGNNQPQHF.

This clonotype was seen repeatedly, ten times or more. This sequence joins TRBV3-1 and TRBJ1-5; D is uncertain. The CDR3 is 15 amino acids. CDR1 is LGHDT, CDR2 YNNKEL, per germline (reference sequence). V was trimmed by 1 base and J by 5 bases, leaving 12 bases between them. The CDR3 region has the DNA TGTGCCAGCAGCCAAGGCTCTGCCCGATATCAGCCCCAGCATTTT. It codes for CASSQGSARYQPQHF. Variable domain in full (rest from reference TRBV3-1 and TRBJ1-5): DTAVSQTPKYLVTQMGNDKSIKCEQNLGHDTMYWYKQDSKKFLKIMFSYNNKELIINETVPNRFSPKSPDKAHLNLHINSLELGDSAVYFCASSQGSARYQPQHFGDGTRLSIL.

This clonotype came up many times. V and J are TRBV28 and TRBJ1-2; D perhaps matches TRBD1 (6 bases). CDR1 MDHEN and CDR2 SYDVKM come from the germline V gene. The CDR3 has 14 residues. V was shortened by 7 bases and J by 4 bases, with 16 bases between the two germline ends. The CDR3 reads CASTQGQGSYGYTF. CDR3 in DNA: TGTGCCAGCACCCAGGGGCAGGGAAGCTATGGCTACACCTTC.

This clonotype turned up a few times. The chain links TRBV9 to TRBJ2-2, with 11 bases aligning to TRBD1. The germline V gene encodes CDR1 SGDLS and CDR2 YYNGEE. V was pared by 3 bases and J by 4 bases, with 5 bases of the junction left unmatched. CDR3 length: 16 residues. The CDR3 spells CASSGRDRGTTGELFF. The CDR3 DNA follows: TGTGCCAGCAGCGGCCGGGACAGGGGGACCACCGGGGAGCTGTTTTTT.

This clonotype was seen a handful of times. V is TRBV20-1 and J is TRBJ1-2; 8 nucleotides match TRBD1. V dropped 5 bases and J dropped 2; count of bases not matched to a gene: 7. Germline loops: CDR1 DFQATT, CDR2 SNEGSKA (reference sequence). There are 14 residues in the CDR3. The CDR3 DNA is TGCAGTGCTCCAAGGACAGGGAGGAACTATGGCTACACCTTC. Residues: CSAPRTGRNYGYTF.

This clonotype came up many times. The rearrangement joins TRBV7-2 to TRBJ2-7, with D perhaps matching TRBD2 (7 bases). Trimming took off 4 bases at V and 2 bases at J, with 15 bases between the two ends. Looked up from germline, CDR1 is SGHTA and CDR2 is FQGNSA. The CDR3 spans 15 residues. CDR3 loop: CASSSRGTPTYEQYF. The CDR3 region has the DNA TGTGCCAGCAGCTCGCGGGGGACACCTACCTACGAGCAGTACTTC.

At least ten counts were recorded for this clonotype. The chain links TRBV28 to TRBJ2-7; 9 nucleotides line up with TRBD1. V lost 6 bases, J lost 2 bases, and 8 bases stayed unmatched. The V gene's germline CDR1 is MDHEN and CDR2 SYDVKM. The CDR3 has 15 residues. As DNA, the CDR3 is TGTGCCAGCAGCTCTCCGGGACAGGGCGCCTACGAGCAGTACTTC. The encoded protein is CASSSPGQGAYEQYF.

This clonotype came up many times. The J gene is TRBJ2-2, the V gene TRBV11-1; tentative D call: TRBD1 (6 bases). Germline V gives CDR1 SGHAT, CDR2 FQDESV (reference sequence). CDR3 size: 16 residues. V lost 1 base, J lost 7 bases, and 16 bases lay in between. The CDR3, as DNA: TGTGCCAGCAGCTTAGATTCTGGGGGCGCGAACGGGGAGCTGTTTTTT. Protein: CASSLDSGGANGELFF.

This clonotype has at least ten counts. The gene calls are TRBV28 and TRBJ1-2; D not resolved. Germline-derived CDR1 and CDR2 are MDHEN and SYDVKM. This CDR3 has 12 residues. V was clipped by 3 bases and J by 6 bases, with 8 bases between them. The CDR3 nucleotides are TGTGCCAGCAGTTTTCTCGGACATGGCTACACCTTC. Amino acids: CASSFLGHGYTF.

The table lists this clonotype with many counts. CDR3 loop: CASSFSQGGTDTQYF. Written as DNA, the CDR3 is TGTGCCAGCAGCTTTTCCCAGGGCGGGACAGATACGCAGTATTTT. This chain links TRBV5-6 with TRBJ2-3; either TRBD1 or TRBD2 may fit D (5 bases each). CDR1 and CDR2 (germline): SGHDT, YYEEEE. There are 15 residues in the CDR3. V lost 2 bases and J 3 bases, leaving 13 bases between the germline ends.

This clonotype has at least ten counts. This chain uses TRBV7-2 with TRBJ2-3; no firm D call. The CDR3 runs 16 residues. The germline gives CDR1 SGHTA, CDR2 FQGNSA. V shed 3 bases and J shed 2 bases, with 15 bases lying between them. The CDR3 loop reads CASSFSPLRSTDTQYF. The CDR3 DNA is TGTGCCAGCAGCTTCTCCCCCCTACGGTCCACAGATACGCAGTATTTT.

This clonotype was counted many times. J is TRBJ2-5 and V is TRBV2, with D tentatively TRBD1 or TRBD2 (5 bases each). The CDR3 contains 12 residues. The V gene's germline CDR1 is SNHLY and CDR2 FYNNEI. The V and J ends lost 9 bases and 1 base respectively, with 9 bases between them. CDR3 loop: CARRDGQETQYF. As DNA, the CDR3 is TGTGCCAGGAGGGACGGCCAAGAGACCCAGTACTTC.

This clonotype has only a few counts. This chain joins TRBV29-1 and TRBJ2-2, with 9 nucleotides matching TRBD1. The CDR3 sequence is 16 residues long. V shed 3 bases, J shed 6 bases, and the junction held 11 bases outside the gene matches. CDR1 and CDR2 from the germline V gene are SQVTM and ANQGSEA. The CDR3 DNA sequence: TGCAGCGTTGAGGGACCCGGGACAGGGCCCGCCGGGGAGCTGTTTTTT. Amino acid sequence: CSVEGPGTGPAGELFF.

This clonotype was observed a handful of times. The chain couples TRBV7-9 to TRBJ2-7, with 8 nucleotides matching TRBD1. Looked up from germline, CDR1 is SEHNR and CDR2 is FQNEAQ (reference sequence). CDR3 length equals 14 residues. The V segment lost 1 base and the J segment 4 bases; nucleotides outside the gene matches: 3. The CDR3 region has the DNA TGTGCCAGCAGCTTAGATACAGGGGGGTACGAGCAGTACTTC. Translation gives CASSLDTGGYEQYF.

This clonotype was seen many times. This rearrangement joins TRBV7-2 to TRBJ2-7, with a tentative D call TRBD2 (5 bases). The CDR3 covers 14 residues. CDR1 SGHTA and CDR2 FQGNSA come from the germline V gene. The V and J ends lost 5 bases and 3 bases respectively, with 14 bases between them. The CDR3 reads CASSNGGLHYEQYF. The CDR3 DNA reads TGTGCCAGCAGCAACGGAGGACTCCACTACGAGCAGTACTTC.

The chain carries TRBV20-1 and TRBJ2-5; D gene ambiguous. Trimming took 0 bases from V and 2 from J, leaving 10 bases between them. This CDR3 spans 14 amino acids. The germline V gene has CDR1 DFQATT and CDR2 SNEGSKA (reference sequence). Here the CDR3 DNA reads TGCAGTGCTAGAGATCTTGAAACTCAAGAGACCCAGTACTTC. This gives the protein CSARDLETQETQYF.

The chain recombines TRBV9 with TRBJ2-2; D uncertain. Trimming removed 7 bases from V and 6 bases from J, with 10 bases in between. The CDR3 totals 12 residues. Germline CDR1 SGDLS, CDR2 YYNGEE. CDR3 DNA: TGTGCCAGCCGGGTGGGGTCCGGGGAGCTGTTTTTT. Amino acids: CASRVGSGELFF.

The V call is TRBV6-1, the J call TRBJ2-5, with D perhaps matching TRBD1 (6 bases). The V end was cut by 4 bases, the J end by 5 bases, with 17 bases between. CDR3 length: 15 residues. Per germline, CDR1 MNHNS and CDR2 SASEGT. The CDR3 loop reads CASSVSRGGWETQYF. The CDR3, as DNA: TGTGCCAGCAGTGTATCCAGGGGCGGTTGGGAGACCCAGTACTTC.

In its sample, this clonotype was seen many times. The chain joins TRBV6-2 or TRBV6-3 to TRBJ2-1, with D possibly being TRBD1 (6 bases). Germline CDR1 and CDR2: MNHEY and SVGEGT. V gave up 8 bases and J gave up 0 bases, with 14 bases separating them. There are 15 residues in the CDR3. CDR3 DNA: TGTGCCAGCTGGAACGACAGGAGCTCCTACAATGAGCAGTTCTTC. Protein product: CASWNDRSSYNEQFF.

This clonotype has only one observation. This chain links TRBV7-2 with TRBJ2-7; D unresolved. V lost 3 bases and J lost 3, with 9 bases in between. Per the germline V gene, CDR1 is SGHTA and CDR2 is FQGNSA. The length of the CDR3 is 13 residues. CDR3 residues: CASSFLIGYEQYF. DNA of the CDR3: TGTGCCAGCAGCTTTCTAATTGGCTACGAGCAGTACTTC.

This clonotype has just a few counts. This sequence joins TRBV6-5 and TRBJ1-6; no firm D call. Trimming cost V 0 bases and J 9 bases, with 15 bases left between them. The CDR3 length is 16 residues. Germline V gives CDR1 MNHEY, CDR2 SVGAGI. The CDR3 protein is CASSYSRPGGTSPLHF. CDR3 coding DNA: TGTGCCAGCAGTTACTCTCGGCCGGGCGGAACTTCACCCCTCCACTTT.

The V and J genes are TRBV10-3 and TRBJ2-3; D could derive from TRBD1 or TRBD2 (6 bases each). V gave up 2 bases and J gave up 5 bases, with 8 bases separating them. The length of the CDR3 is 13 residues. Germline-derived CDR1 and CDR2 are ENHRY and SYGVKD. Here the CDR3 reads CAISEKGGDTQYF. As DNA, the CDR3 is TGTGCCATCAGTGAGAAGGGGGGAGATACGCAGTATTTT.